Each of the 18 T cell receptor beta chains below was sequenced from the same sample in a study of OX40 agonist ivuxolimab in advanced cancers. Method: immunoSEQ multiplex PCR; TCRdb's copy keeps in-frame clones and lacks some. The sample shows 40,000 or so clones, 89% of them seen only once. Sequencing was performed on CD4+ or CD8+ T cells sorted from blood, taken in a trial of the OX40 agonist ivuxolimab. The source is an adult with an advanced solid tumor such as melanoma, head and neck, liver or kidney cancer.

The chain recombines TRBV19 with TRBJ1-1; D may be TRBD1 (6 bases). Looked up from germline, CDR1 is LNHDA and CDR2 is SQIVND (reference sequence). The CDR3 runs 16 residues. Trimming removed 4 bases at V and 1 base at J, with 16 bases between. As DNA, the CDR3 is TGTGCCAGTAGTAGGCGCCCGGAACAGGGGAACACTGAAGCTTTCTTT. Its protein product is CASSRRPEQGNTEAFF.

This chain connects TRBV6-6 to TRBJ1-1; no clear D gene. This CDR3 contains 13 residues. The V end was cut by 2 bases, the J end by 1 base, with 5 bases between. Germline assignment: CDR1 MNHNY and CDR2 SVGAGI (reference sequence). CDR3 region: CASSYRGNTEAFF. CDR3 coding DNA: TGTGCCAGCAGTTACCGAGGGAACACTGAAGCTTTCTTT.

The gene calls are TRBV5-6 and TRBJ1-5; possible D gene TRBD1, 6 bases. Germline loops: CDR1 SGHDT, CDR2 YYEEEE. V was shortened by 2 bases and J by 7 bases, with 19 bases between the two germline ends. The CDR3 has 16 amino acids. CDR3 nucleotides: TGTGCCAGCAGCTTTGGACAGCTGACGGTTGGGCAGCCCCAGCATTTT. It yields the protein CASSFGQLTVGQPQHF.

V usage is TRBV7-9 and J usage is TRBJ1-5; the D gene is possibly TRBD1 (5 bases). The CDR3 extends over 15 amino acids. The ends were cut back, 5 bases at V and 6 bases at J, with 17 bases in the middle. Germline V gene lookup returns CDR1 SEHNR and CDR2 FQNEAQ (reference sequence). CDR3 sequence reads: CASSAGRGNGQPQHF. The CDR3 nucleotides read TGTGCCAGCAGCGCGGGGCGGGGGAACGGTCAGCCCCAGCATTTT. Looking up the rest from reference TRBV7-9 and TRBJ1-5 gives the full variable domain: DTGVSQNPRHKITKRGQNVTFRCDPISEHNRLYWYRQTLGQGPEFLTYFQNEAQLEKSRLLSDRFSAERPKGSFSTLEIQRTEQGDSAMYLCASSAGRGNGQPQHFGDGTRLSIL.

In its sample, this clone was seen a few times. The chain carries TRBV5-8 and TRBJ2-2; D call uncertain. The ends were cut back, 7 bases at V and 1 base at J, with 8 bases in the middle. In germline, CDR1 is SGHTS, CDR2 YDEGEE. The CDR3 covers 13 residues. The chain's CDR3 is CASGILNTGELFF. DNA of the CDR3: TGTGCCAGCGGTATACTGAACACCGGGGAGCTGTTTTTT.

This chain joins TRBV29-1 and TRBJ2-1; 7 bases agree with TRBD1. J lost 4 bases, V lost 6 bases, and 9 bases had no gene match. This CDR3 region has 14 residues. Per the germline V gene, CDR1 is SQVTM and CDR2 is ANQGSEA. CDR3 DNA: TGCAGCGTGGCACGGGACAGACGATACAATGAGCAGTTCTTC. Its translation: CSVARDRRYNEQFF.

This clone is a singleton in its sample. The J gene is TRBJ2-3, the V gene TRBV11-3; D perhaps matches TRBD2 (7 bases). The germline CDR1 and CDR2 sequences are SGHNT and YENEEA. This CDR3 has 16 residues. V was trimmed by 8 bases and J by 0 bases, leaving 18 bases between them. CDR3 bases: TGTGCCAGCTCAACCCGGCGGGGGCCTAGCACAGATACGCAGTATTTT. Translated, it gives CASSTRRGPSTDTQYF. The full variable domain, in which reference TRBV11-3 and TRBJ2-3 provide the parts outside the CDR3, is EAGVVQSPRYKIIEKKQPVAFWCNPISGHNTLYWYLQNLGQGPELLIRYENEEAVDDSQLPKDRFSAERLKGVDSTLKIQPAELGDSAVYLCASSTRRGPSTDTQYFGPGTRLTVL.

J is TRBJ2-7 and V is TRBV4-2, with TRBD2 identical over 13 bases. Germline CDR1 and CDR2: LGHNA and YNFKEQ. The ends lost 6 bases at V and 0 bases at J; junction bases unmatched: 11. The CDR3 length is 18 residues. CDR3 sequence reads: CASRKSTSGGGSSYEQYF. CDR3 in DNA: TGTGCCAGCAGGAAGAGCACTAGCGGGGGGGGGAGCTCCTACGAGCAGTACTTC.

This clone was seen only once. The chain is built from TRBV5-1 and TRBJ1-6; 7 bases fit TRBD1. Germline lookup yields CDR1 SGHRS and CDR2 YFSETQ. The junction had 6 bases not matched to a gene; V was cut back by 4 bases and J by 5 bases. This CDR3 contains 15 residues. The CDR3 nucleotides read TGCGCCAGCAGCGGAACGGGACAGCATAATTCACCCCTCCACTTT. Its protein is CASSGTGQHNSPLHF.

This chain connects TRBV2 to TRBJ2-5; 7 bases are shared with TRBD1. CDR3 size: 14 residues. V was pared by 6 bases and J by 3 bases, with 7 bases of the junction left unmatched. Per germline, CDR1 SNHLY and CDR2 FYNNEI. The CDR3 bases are TGTGCCAGCAGCCCAACCGACAGGGAAGAGACCCAGTACTTC. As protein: CASSPTDREETQYF.

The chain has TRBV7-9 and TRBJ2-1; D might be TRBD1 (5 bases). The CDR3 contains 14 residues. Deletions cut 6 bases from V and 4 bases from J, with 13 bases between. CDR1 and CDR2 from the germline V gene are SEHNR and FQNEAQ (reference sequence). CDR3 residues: CASSYWAGYNEQFF. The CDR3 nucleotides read TGTGCCAGCAGTTACTGGGCAGGGTACAATGAGCAGTTCTTC.

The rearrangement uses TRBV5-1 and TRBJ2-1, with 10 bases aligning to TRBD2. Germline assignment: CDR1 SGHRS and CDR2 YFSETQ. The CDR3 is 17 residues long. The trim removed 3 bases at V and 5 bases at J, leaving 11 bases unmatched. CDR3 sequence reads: CASSSNPAGLADNEQFF. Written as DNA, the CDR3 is TGCGCCAGCAGCTCAAACCCTGCAGGACTAGCGGACAATGAGCAGTTCTTC.

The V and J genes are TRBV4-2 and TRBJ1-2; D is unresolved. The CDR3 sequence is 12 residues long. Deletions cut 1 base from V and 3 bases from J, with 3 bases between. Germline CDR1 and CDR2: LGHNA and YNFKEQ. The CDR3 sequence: CASSQGDYGYTF. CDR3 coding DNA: TGTGCCAGCAGCCAAGGGGACTATGGCTACACCTTC.

The CDR3 DNA follows: TGTGCCAGCAGCTTGGGGACAGGGGCCCACGGCTACACCTTC. Translated: CASSLGTGAHGYTF. The chain carries TRBV7-9 and TRBJ1-2, with 10 bases identical to TRBD1. Germline V CDR1 and CDR2: SEHNR, FQNEAQ (reference sequence). This CDR3 comprises 14 residues. V trimming: 3 bases; J trimming: 8 bases; junction bases outside the gene matches: 6.

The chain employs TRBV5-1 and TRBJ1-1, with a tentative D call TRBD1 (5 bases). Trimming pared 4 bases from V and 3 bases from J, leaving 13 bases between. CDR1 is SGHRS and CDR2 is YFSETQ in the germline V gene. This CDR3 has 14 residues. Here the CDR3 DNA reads TGCGCCAGCAGCCCCGAGCGGGGGGACACTGAAGCTTTCTTT. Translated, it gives CASSPERGDTEAFF.

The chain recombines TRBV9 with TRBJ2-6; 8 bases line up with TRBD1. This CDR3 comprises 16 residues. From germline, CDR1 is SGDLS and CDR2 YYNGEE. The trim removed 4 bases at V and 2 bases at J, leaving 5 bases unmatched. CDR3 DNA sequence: TGTGCCAGCAGCCCGACAGGGGCCGCTGGGGCCAACGTCCTGACTTTC. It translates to CASSPTGAAGANVLTF.

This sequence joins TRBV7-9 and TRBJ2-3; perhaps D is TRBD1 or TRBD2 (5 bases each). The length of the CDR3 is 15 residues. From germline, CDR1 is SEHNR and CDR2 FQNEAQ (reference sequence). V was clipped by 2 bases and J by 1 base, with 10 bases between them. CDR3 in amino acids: CASSLLTGRTDTQYF. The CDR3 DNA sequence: TGTGCCAGCAGCTTATTAACGGGGCGCACAGATACGCAGTATTTT.

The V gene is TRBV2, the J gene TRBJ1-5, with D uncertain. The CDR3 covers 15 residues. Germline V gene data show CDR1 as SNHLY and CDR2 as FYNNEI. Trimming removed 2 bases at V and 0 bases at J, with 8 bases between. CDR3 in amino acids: CASSEWGSSNQPQHF. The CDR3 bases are TGTGCCAGCAGTGAATGGGGATCTAGCAATCAGCCCCAGCATTTT.